This note documents a single TCR beta chain sequence. The same CDR3 arises from other DNA sequences in this sample as well. The data were taken from a study of blood T cell repertoires in COVID-19. Study information: The United States, Italy and Spain supplied acute and convalescent COVID-19 samples. From T cells, B-cell-depleted T cells, or PBMCs came the material, which was cDNA or gDNA.

Per the original methods: From reference gene primer amplification, estimates of nucleated cell counts were derived. Assay used: immunoSEQ multiplex PCR; TCRdb lists only in-frame clones, some missing. V and J calls and clone size come straight from that table; D and trimming were deduced from the DNA. The sample has approximately 250,000 clones, 80% to 90% seen once. The germline gives CDR1 MDHEN, CDR2 SYDVKM. J gave up 10 bases and V 3 bases, and 4 bases lay outside the gene matches. The CDR3 is made up of 14 amino acids. J is TRBJ1-6 and V is TRBV28, with 9 nucleotides matching TRBD1. The sequenced sample consisted of peripheral blood. This receptor was taken from a man aged 40-50 years with acute or convalescent COVID-19. CDR3 sequence (DNA): TGTGCCAGCAGTTTGGGACAGGGCCCCTCACCCCTCCACTTT. It yields the protein CASSLGQGPSPLHF.